The following is a T cell receptor beta chain sequence with its context. Antigen unknown. CD45RO negativity and positive selection for CCR7 defined naive CD8 cells, a population that excluded terminally differentiated effector memory CD45RA+ cells. DNA at around 190 ng, 25,000 to 35,000 T cell genomes, went into sorted-subset replicate PCRs. Assay used: immunoSEQ multiplex PCR; TCRdb lists only in-frame clones, some missing. The sample contains around 1.9 million clones, approximately 92% of which appear only once. This entry belongs to a study of shared clonotypes between healthy human individuals. General study points: Since donors were few, the genetic and exposure-history diversity represented was limited. A generally larger estimated richness was seen in naive subsets than in memory subsets.

The CDR3 extends over 16 amino acids. Germline lookup yields CDR1 MNHEY and CDR2 SMNVEV (reference sequence). Trimming removed 5 bases from V and 3 bases from J, with 18 bases in between. The sample taken for sequencing was naive CD8+ T cells from PBMCs. This sequence joins TRBV27 and TRBJ2-3, with D perhaps TRBD2 (6 bases). The receptor's source is a man between 18 and 35 years old in good health. Some clones in this sample may be carry-over from other donors' samples. The CDR3 loop is CASSAAGGVWTDTQYF. The CDR3 nucleotides are TGTGCCAGCAGTGCCGCCGGAGGGGTTTGGACAGATACGCAGTATTTT.